This TCR beta chain was captured in a study of T cell responses to AZD1222 COVID-19 vaccine (dated by TCRdb to the early 2020s). Turning to the overall study: AZD1222 recipients given second doses at about 4 weeks or at about 12 weeks were pooled, since spike-specific TCR depth and breadth were not found to differ between the two schedules. TCR sequencing was performed for some 250 trial participants, of whom roughly 200 were given two doses of AZD1222 and about 25 were given two doses of MenACWY control vaccine. Trial participants were enrolled into age subgroups of 18-55, 56-69 and 70-plus years, which contained about 150, 28 and 57 TCR-sequenced participants, respectively. What the work shows at the level of the full study, not this receptor alone: Nearly half of unique spike-specific TCRs reportedly recognized epitopes outside regions mutated in the B.1.351 and B.1.1.7 variants. Most participants were white British and females outnumbered males, and the authors suggested that clonal diversity may have been underestimated. Conclusions about previously exposed vaccinees were limited because only five to seven AZD1222 recipients were SARS-CoV-2 seropositive at baseline. CD4 TCRs associated with the vaccine covered the entire spike protein, and the dominant responses were in regions 160-218 and 743-854. The 56-69-year group was small, and its depth increase did not reach significance, likely because of low power. Because no day 14 peak-response samples were available, repertoires were characterized only after the peak T cell response. A significant rise in spike-specific TCR breadth and depth was observed after two AZD1222 doses relative to day 0 and relative to MenACWY recipients.

The time point label of this sample denotes: baseline before first vaccination. Vaccinee samples came from UK trials COV001 and COV002, including a single-blind randomized controlled phase 2/3 trial of AZD1222 (ChAdOx1 nCoV-19) in healthy adults. For TCRbeta chain sequencing, PBMC samples were collected from trial participants at day 0 and at day 28 after the second dose. To note about this clone: It has no known antigen specificity. Base-call qualities are not available, and no considerably larger clone is one nucleotide away.

The germline V gene gives CDR1 as SGHRS and CDR2 as YFSETQ. V is pruned by 4 bases and J by 4 bases, leaving 7 bases of the junction without a gene match. The CDR3, from cysteine to phenylalanine, totals 15 residues. Only the CDR3 part of the read is kept: 45 bases, read in frame from the first base. The CDR3 regions of human TCRbeta chains were analyzed by immunosequencing. The published analysis was carried out like this. TCRs in the repertoires were compared against a reference library of SARS-CoV-2-specific TCRs that had been generated with the MIRA antigen-specificity platform. Breadth meant the fraction of unique TCRs that were SARS-CoV-2-associated, whereas depth meant the fraction of total T cells that were SARS-CoV-2-associated. Each spike-specific TCR was assigned to its reactive spike region and to a CD4 or CD8 class using the MIRA data. Log10-transformed breadth and depth values were compared by one-way ANOVA with Sidak's multiple comparisons tests. TCRdb retrieved this table from immuneACCESS and kept in-frame rearrangements only. Not all clones are present; in checked studies, unresolved V genes account for under half, and no reason is known for the remainder. V and J calls and clone size are given by that table; D and trimming were obtained from the DNA. This sample has about 140,000 clones in its table, and 70% to 90% of those were observed once. The ten biggest clones cover 4.5% to 6.5% of the sample.

The receptor chain draws on TRBV5-1 and TRBJ2-3; TRBD1 aligns with 9 central bases. Specimen: peripheral blood, collected on day 0 of AZD1222 vaccination. This receptor was obtained from an adult in good health. The CDR3 has the sequence CASSRGTGIADTQYF. At the DNA level, the sequence is TGCGCCAGCAGCCGTGGGACAGGGATCGCAGATACGCAGTATTTT.